These 26 T cell receptor beta chains were all obtained from the same sample, sequenced in a study of response to subunit inactivated influenza vaccine. TCRdb re-analysed the RT-PCR reads in MiXCR, keeping a single row per CDR3 protein. The sample shows roughly 290,000 distinct CDR3 sequences, roughly a fifth of them seen only once. Sequencing was performed on PBMCs from blood, taken roughly 20 months after vaccination. Receptor source: a man between 45 and 75 years old who received an inactivated influenza vaccine.

This clonotype was recorded a few times. V gene TRBV6-2 or TRBV6-3 combines with J gene TRBJ2-7, with D perhaps given as TRBD1 or TRBD2 (7 bases each). The CDR3 runs 14 residues. The germline V gene has CDR1 MNHEY and CDR2 SVGEGT. Between the trimmed V and J ends, which lost 5 bases and 1 base, there was a span of 12 bases. The CDR3 sequence is CASSQGGRSYEQYF. The CDR3 DNA follows: TGTGCCAGCAGTCAGGGGGGGAGGTCCTACGAGCAGTACTTC.

This clonotype occurred a few times. The chain links TRBV7-8 to TRBJ1-5; D gene unclear. Trimming shortened V by 0 bases and J by 5 bases, and 14 bases separated the two germline ends. Per germline, CDR1 SGHVS and CDR2 FQNEAQ. This CDR3 is built from 16 residues. The CDR3 DNA reads as TGTGCCAGCAGCTTAGCTGGGAGGGCGACGCATCAGCCCCAGCATTTT. It translates to CASSLAGRATHQPQHF.

This rearrangement joins TRBV20-1 to TRBJ1-4, with D uncertain. The germline gives CDR1 DFQATT, CDR2 SNEGSKA (reference sequence). The ends were cut back, 6 bases at V and 4 bases at J, with 12 bases in the middle. The CDR3 loop spans 13 amino acids. The CDR3 sequence is CSAPAPFNEKLFF. In nucleotides, the CDR3 is TGCAGTGCCCCGGCCCCATTTAATGAAAAACTGTTTTTT.

This chain connects TRBV4-1 to TRBJ2-7; 8 nucleotides line up with TRBD2. The CDR3 extends over 16 amino acids. V was clipped by 1 base and J by 4 bases; unmatched bases: 9. CDR1 and CDR2 from the germline V gene are MGHRA and YSYEKL. The CDR3 sequence: CASSQGGGRTSYEQYF. CDR3 DNA sequence: TGCGCCAGCAGCCAAGGCGGGGGGAGGACTTCGTACGAGCAGTACTTC.

In this sample, this clonotype turned up a few times. Written as DNA, the CDR3 is TGCGCCAGCAGCCAAGGATGGAGCTCCTATAATTCACCCCTCCACTTT. Translating it yields CASSQGWSSYNSPLHF. The V gene is TRBV4-1, the J gene TRBJ1-6; D remains ambiguous. Trimming removed 1 base at V and 0 bases at J, with 7 bases between. Looked up from germline, CDR1 is MGHRA and CDR2 is YSYEKL. The CDR3 sequence is 16 residues long.

Only a few counts were recorded for this clonotype. The V gene is TRBV20-1, the J gene TRBJ1-1; 8 nucleotides match TRBD1. Germline V gene lookup returns CDR1 DFQATT and CDR2 SNEGSKA (reference sequence). With 2 bases clipped from V and 4 bases from J, the junction kept 6 bases outside the gene matches. CDR3 length: 14 residues. Written as DNA, the CDR3 is TGCAGTGCTAGATCCTACAGGGGGGCCACTGAAGCTTTCTTT. The encoded protein is CSARSYRGATEAFF.

This clonotype occurred many times. The gene calls are TRBV4-1 and TRBJ1-6, with no clear D. Germline V gene sequence: CDR1 MGHRA, CDR2 YSYEKL. The CDR3 has 13 amino acids. Trimming cost V 5 bases and J 6 bases, with 8 bases left between them. CDR3 protein: CASSSQVNSPLHF. CDR3 nucleotide sequence: TGCGCCAGCAGCTCCCAGGTTAATTCACCCCTCCACTTT.

A few counts support this clonotype. The J gene is TRBJ2-7, the V gene TRBV7-2; TRBD2 matches at 11 bases. The CDR3 has 15 residues. Unmatched junction bases numbered 6, after V lost 6 bases and J lost 2 bases. Germline CDR1 SGHTA, CDR2 FQGNSA. CDR3 sequence reads: CASSKLAGVPYEQYF. The CDR3 DNA reads as TGTGCCAGCAGTAAACTAGCGGGAGTCCCCTACGAGCAGTACTTC.

This clonotype was seen more than once but under ten times. This chain joins TRBV7-2 and TRBJ1-3; D may be TRBD1 (5 bases). The V gene lost 6 bases and the J gene lost 0 bases, with 12 bases spanning the gap. Germline CDR1 SGHTA, CDR2 FQGNSA. The length of the CDR3 is 15 residues. The CDR3 DNA is TGTGCCAGCAGAAGGGACTTCAGCTCTGGAAACACCATATATTTT. As protein: CASRRDFSSGNTIYF.

This clonotype has just a few counts. V gene TRBV7-8 combines with J gene TRBJ1-2; D gene uncertain. The CDR3 has 13 amino acids. Germline V lookup: CDR1 SGHVS, CDR2 FQNEAQ. V gave up 1 base and J gave up 4 bases, with 7 bases separating them. The CDR3 here is CASSLDSLYGYTF. The CDR3 region has the DNA TGTGCCAGCAGCTTAGACAGCCTCTATGGCTACACCTTC.

This clonotype was observed a handful of times. V usage is TRBV20-1 and J usage is TRBJ1-1; no clear D. Germline CDR1 reads DFQATT; CDR2 reads SNEGSKA (reference sequence). This CDR3 spans 14 amino acids. Trimming shortened V by 4 bases and J by 1 base, and 13 bases separated the two germline ends. DNA for the CDR3: TGCAGTGCTATCGAAGGGAGAGCGAACACTGAAGCTTTCTTT. It yields the protein CSAIEGRANTEAFF.

In the case of this clonotype: A much larger clone differs from this one at a single base, so this may be a read error. The chain recombines TRBV12-3 or TRBV12-4 with TRBJ1-1; weak D call: TRBD1 (6 bases). This CDR3 comprises 15 residues. The CDR3 sequence: CASSLTGYRGTESFF. The CDR3 nucleotides read TGTGCCAGCAGTTTGACAGGTTACCGAGGCACTGAATCTTTCTTT.

The chain links TRBV30 to TRBJ2-3; the D is unclear. Germline CDR1 reads GTSNPN; CDR2 reads SVGIG (reference sequence). The CDR3 totals 15 residues. V gave up 0 bases and J gave up 4 bases, with 14 bases separating them. The CDR3 protein is CAWSVRWGFSDTQYF. As DNA, the CDR3 is TGTGCCTGGAGTGTACGGTGGGGATTCTCAGATACGCAGTATTTT.

The chain recombines TRBV15 with TRBJ2-2; 12 positions match TRBD2. Germline lookup yields CDR1 LNHNV and CDR2 YYDKDF (reference sequence). V lost 4 bases and J lost 0; bases outside the gene matches: 3. The CDR3 contains 17 residues. This chain's CDR3 is CATSKGLAGTNTGELFF. In DNA, the CDR3 is TGTGCCACCAGCAAAGGACTAGCGGGGACGAACACCGGGGAGCTGTTTTTT.

At least ten counts were recorded for this clonotype. This chain connects TRBV7-2 to TRBJ1-1; D possibly corresponds to TRBD1 (5 bases). Trimming took off 0 bases at V and 0 bases at J, with 8 bases between the two ends. The CDR3 totals 15 residues. Looked up from germline, CDR1 is SGHTA and CDR2 is FQGNSA. The CDR3 DNA reads TGTGCCAGCAGCTTAGCGGCAGGGCTGAACACTGAAGCTTTCTTT. Translated, it gives CASSLAAGLNTEAFF.

This chain links TRBV4-2 with TRBJ1-2; D remains unclear. CDR3 length equals 15 residues. Trimming pared 1 base from V and 4 bases from J, leaving 13 bases between. Germline V gene data show CDR1 as LGHNA and CDR2 as YNFKEQ. CDR3 DNA sequence: TGTGCCAGCAGCCAAGCAGATAACACCCGCTATGGCTACACCTTC. This sequence encodes CASSQADNTRYGYTF.

The V gene is TRBV7-2, the J gene TRBJ2-1; 7 bases align to TRBD2. CDR1 SGHTA and CDR2 FQGNSA come from the germline V gene. The CDR3 contains 15 residues. V lost 1 base, J lost 3 bases, and 3 bases stayed unmatched. The CDR3 sequence is CASSLGASGYNEQFF. The CDR3 DNA reads as TGTGCCAGCAGCTTAGGAGCTAGCGGCTACAATGAGCAGTTCTTC.

This clonotype is judged medium-sized. The chain is built from TRBV27 and TRBJ1-2; 8 bases are a match to TRBD1. CDR3 length: 15 residues. Germline lookup yields CDR1 MNHEY and CDR2 SMNVEV (reference sequence). The V and J ends lost 3 bases and 7 bases, in that order; junction bases with no gene match: 10. CDR3 bases: TGTGCCAGCAGTTTGGCCAGACAGGGGACGGCTGGCTACACCTTC. Amino acid sequence: CASSLARQGTAGYTF.

The chain combines TRBV11-2 with TRBJ2-2, with D uncertain. The germline gives CDR1 SGHAT, CDR2 FQNNGV. Between the trimmed V and J ends, which lost 1 base and 5 bases, there was a span of 11 bases. The CDR3 runs to 15 residues. CDR3 residues: CASSLGTAWTGELFF. The CDR3 nucleotides read TGTGCCAGCAGCTTAGGGACGGCGTGGACCGGGGAGCTGTTTTTT.

This clonotype has a handful of counts. This rearrangement joins TRBV4-3 to TRBJ2-2, with TRBD1 matching 9 bases. CDR1 and CDR2 from the germline V gene are LGHNA and YSLEER. This CDR3 is built from 14 residues. With V trimmed by 4 bases and J by 5 bases, 2 bases remained unmatched. The CDR3 loop is CASSRQGETGELFF. CDR3 nucleotides: TGCGCCAGCAGCCGACAGGGGGAGACCGGGGAGCTGTTTTTT.

V usage is TRBV12-5 and J usage is TRBJ2-7; D gene unclear. Germline V lookup: CDR1 LGHNT, CDR2 FRNRAP. The CDR3 has 12 residues. V lost 2 bases and J lost 4, with 6 bases in between. The CDR3 region has the DNA TGTGCTAGTGGTTTGTCCCTATACGAGCAGTACTTC. Translation gives CASGLSLYEQYF.

CDR3 residues: CASSQIYRVPEAFF. CDR3 in DNA: TGTGCCAGCAGCCAGATATACAGGGTGCCTGAAGCTTTCTTT. The chain has TRBV5-8 and TRBJ1-1; D is perhaps TRBD1 (6 bases). Germline-derived CDR1 and CDR2 are SGHTS and YDEGEE. V lost 4 bases and J 6 bases, leaving 16 bases between the germline ends. This CDR3 is built from 14 residues.

The J gene is TRBJ2-3, the V gene TRBV7-9; 10 nucleotides agree with TRBD2. The V gene's germline CDR1 is SEHNR and CDR2 FQNEAQ (reference sequence). The CDR3 is made up of 14 amino acids. The V and J ends lost 7 bases and 3 bases, in that order; junction bases with no gene match: 4. CDR3 in amino acids: CASTRSGGTDTQYF. In DNA form, the CDR3 reads TGTGCCAGCACCCGTAGCGGGGGGACAGATACGCAGTATTTT.

The table lists this clonotype with a few counts. The V gene is TRBV27, the J gene TRBJ2-7, with D possibly matching TRBD2 (5 bases). The germline CDR1 and CDR2 sequences are MNHEY and SMNVEV (reference sequence). CDR3 length: 12 residues. Trimming took off 6 bases at V and 6 bases at J, with 12 bases between the two ends. Here the CDR3 DNA reads TGTGCCAGCAGCTATTCCCGGGGCGAGCAGTACTTC. This codes for CASSYSRGEQYF.

Only a few counts were recorded for this clonotype. The chain carries TRBV10-3 and TRBJ1-1; the D is unclear. The germline CDR1 and CDR2 sequences are ENHRY and SYGVKD. The ends were cut back, 3 bases at V and 3 bases at J, with 8 bases in the middle. The CDR3 sequence is 13 residues long. Here the CDR3 DNA reads TGTGCCATCAGTGACGGGGAGGACACTGAAGCTTTCTTT. It is translated as CAISDGEDTEAFF.

This clonotype was found many times. The rearrangement links TRBV13 to TRBJ1-4; D might be TRBD1 (6 bases). The CDR3 totals 16 residues. With 6 bases removed from V and 2 bases from J, the gap between germline ends came to 16 bases. The germline CDR1 and CDR2 sequences are PRHDT and FYEKMQ (reference sequence). The CDR3 DNA follows: TGTGCCAGCAGTCCTACCTCGGGACACACTAATGAAAAACTGTTTTTT. Amino acids: CASSPTSGHTNEKLFF.